These 5 T cell receptor beta chains were sequenced from one sample in a study of blood T cell repertoires in COVID-19. Only in-frame clones appear in the TCRdb table, and some are missing; sequencing was by immunoSEQ multiplex PCR. The repertoire holds over 100,000 clones, with around three quarters as singletons. The sequencing input was peripheral blood. The source of these receptors is a human donor in a cohort sampled during active or convalescent COVID-19.

J is TRBJ2-7 and V is TRBV18, with 8 bases aligning to TRBD2. Trimming cost V 2 bases and J 4 bases; bases outside gene matches: 4. This CDR3 spans 14 amino acids. Germline-derived CDR1 and CDR2 are KGHSH and LQKENI. Here the CDR3 reads CASSPYGGGYEQYF. DNA of the CDR3: TGTGCCAGCTCACCATACGGGGGGGGATACGAGCAGTACTTC.

V gene TRBV28 combines with J gene TRBJ2-2; the match to TRBD1 covers 7 bases. The CDR3 loop spans 13 amino acids. Germline lookup yields CDR1 MDHEN and CDR2 SYDVKM. With V trimmed by 8 bases and J by 5 bases, 5 bases remained unmatched. Here the CDR3 reads CASGLTGTGELFF. CDR3 in DNA: TGTGCCAGCGGCTTGACAGGGACCGGGGAGCTGTTTTTT.

The rearrangement links TRBV7-8 to TRBJ1-4; 7 bases are shared with TRBD1. CDR1 and CDR2 from the germline V gene are SGHVS and FQNEAQ. This CDR3 has 15 residues. With 4 bases clipped from V and 8 bases from J, the junction kept 10 bases outside the gene matches. As DNA, the CDR3 is TGTGCCAGCAGCTGGTCCAGGATCAGGGGGGAAAAACTGTTTTTT. Encoded protein: CASSWSRIRGEKLFF.

This chain joins TRBV11-3 and TRBJ2-3, with D perhaps matching TRBD2 (6 bases). The V end was cut by 1 base, the J end by 10 bases, with 18 bases between. The CDR3 length is 15 residues. Germline CDR1 reads SGHNT; CDR2 reads YENEEA. The CDR3 protein is CASSLGQTGLYAQYF. The CDR3 DNA reads as TGTGCCAGCAGCTTAGGACAGACGGGACTGTATGCGCAGTATTTT. Variable domain in full (rest from reference TRBV11-3 and TRBJ2-3): EAGVVQSPRYKIIEKKQPVAFWCNPISGHNTLYWYLQNLGQGPELLIRYENEEAVDDSQLPKDRFSAERLKGVDSTLKIQPAELGDSAVYLCASSLGQTGLYAQYFGPGTRLTVL.

This chain joins TRBV13 and TRBJ1-1, with D possibly matching TRBD1 (5 bases). With 5 bases removed from V and 1 base from J, the gap between germline ends came to 8 bases. This CDR3 contains 13 residues. CDR1 and CDR2 (germline): PRHDT, FYEKMQ (reference sequence). Here the CDR3 reads CASSPQGNTEAFF. Written as DNA, the CDR3 is TGTGCCAGCAGCCCCCAGGGGAACACTGAAGCTTTCTTT.